These T cell receptor beta chains were read from a single sample in a study of T cell repertoires in cytomegalovirus infection. Via MiXCR, TCRdb re-called the reads, giving one row per CDR3 protein. Of 60,000 to 85,000 distinct CDR3 sequences in the sample, approximately 22% were seen once. The antigens these receptors bind are not known. The source material was PBMCs, sequenced either directly or after in vitro stimulation (not recorded which). Source of these receptors: a human donor in good health (CMV status not recorded). Some clones in this sample may be carry-over from other donors' samples. Each CDR3 is given with its conserved first and last residue. The order of the fields is clone size, V gene, J gene, D gene, CDR3 protein, CDR3 DNA. D genes are given only for firm matches. The listing skips clone size in some rows; elsewhere it reads once, few, many or a size class.

few,TRBV28,TRBJ1-2,NA,CASSLNVQGTNYGYTF,TGTGCCAGCAGTTTAAACGTCCAGGGGACTAACTATGGCTACACCTTC
few,TRBV19,TRBJ2-3,TRBD2,CATKSRLAGSSTDTQYF,TGTGCCACAAAATCGAGACTAGCGGGATCAAGCACAGATACGCAGTATTTT
NA,TRBV24-1,TRBJ2-5,TRBD1,CATSGEGALETQYF,TGTGCCACCAGTGGTGAGGGGGCCCTCGAGACCCAGTACTTC
many,TRBV7-9,TRBJ1-2,NA,CASSLMAGNRGYTF,TGTGCCAGCAGCTTAATGGCAGGAAATCGAGGCTACACCTTC
many,TRBV18,TRBJ2-7,TRBD2,CASSPRTSGSYEQYF,TGTGCCAGCTCACCGCGGACTAGCGGGAGTTACGAGCAGTACTTC
NA,TRBV9,TRBJ2-5,TRBD1,CASSVEGAGGIETQYF,TGTGCCAGCAGCGTAGAAGGGGCAGGGGGTATCGAGACCCAGTACTTC
few,TRBV7-9,TRBJ2-1,TRBD2,CASSNRGWTSGSGYNEQFF,TGTGCCAGCAGCAACAGGGGGTGGACTAGCGGGAGTGGCTACAATGAGCAGTTCTTC
NA,TRBV12-3/TRBV12-4,TRBJ2-2,NA,CARSDPQTTRTGELFF,TGTGCCAGGAGTGATCCCCAGACAACTCGTACCGGGGAGCTGTTTTTT
NA,TRBV7-2,TRBJ2-1,NA,CASSLGLYEQFF,TGTGCCAGCAGCTTAGGTTTATATGAGCAGTTCTTC
NA,TRBV12-3/TRBV12-4,TRBJ1-1,NA,CASSLRDTEAFF,TGTGCCAGCAGTTTGAGGGACACTGAAGCTTTCTTT
few,TRBV12-3/TRBV12-4,TRBJ2-1,NA,CASSLLLNNEQFF,TGTGCCAGCAGTTTATTACTAAACAATGAGCAGTTCTTC
many,TRBV12-3/TRBV12-4,TRBJ1-1,NA,CATEGGKQGRTEAFF,TGTGCCACCGAGGGGGGGAAGCAAGGCCGGACTGAAGCTTTCTTT
NA,TRBV6-5,TRBJ2-3,NA,CASSFGGPGLGDTQYF,TGTGCCAGCAGCTTTGGGGGTCCAGGGTTGGGAGATACGCAGTATTTT
many,TRBV7-2,TRBJ2-5,TRBD2,CASSLGLAVGETQYF,TGTGCCAGCAGCTTAGGACTAGCGGTCGGGGAGACCCAGTACTTC
NA,TRBV13,TRBJ2-2,NA,CASSLEGSAGELFF,TGTGCCAGCAGCTTAGAGGGGAGCGCCGGGGAGCTGTTTTTT
NA,TRBV9,TRBJ2-7,TRBD2,CASSVSGTSGYEQYF,TGTGCCAGCAGCGTGTCCGGGACTAGCGGCTACGAGCAGTACTTC
few,TRBV6-6,TRBJ1-1,TRBD1,CASSKTGVNTEAFF,TGTGCCAGCAGTAAGACAGGGGTTAACACTGAAGCTTTCTTT
many,TRBV7-8,TRBJ2-5,NA,CASSLGASGAETQYF,TGTGCCAGCAGCTTAGGGGCCTCGGGGGCCGAGACCCAGTACTTC
NA,TRBV6-2/TRBV6-3,TRBJ1-1,NA,CASSYPGSLNTEAFF,TGTGCCAGCAGTTACCCGGGATCTTTGAACACTGAAGCTTTCTTT
few,TRBV18,TRBJ2-3,NA,CASSPRQESTDTQYF,TGTGCCAGCTCACCAAGACAGGAGAGCACAGATACGCAGTATTTT
few,TRBV4-1,TRBJ1-1,NA,CASSQVTRNTEAFF,TGCGCCAGCAGCCAAGTCACAAGGAACACTGAAGCTTTCTTT
few,TRBV6-2/TRBV6-3,TRBJ2-1,TRBD2,CASSYPSETGTRGGRAESYNEQFF,TGTGCCAGCAGTTACCCCTCGGAGACAGGGACGCGGGGCGGGAGGGCCGAGTCCTACAATGAGCAGTTCTTC
NA,TRBV7-3,TRBJ2-5,TRBD2,CASSLTGTRSFQETQYF,TGTGCCAGCAGCTTAACGGGGACTAGATCATTCCAAGAGACCCAGTACTTC
NA,TRBV10-3,TRBJ2-1,TRBD2,CAIVTSGGSMIF,TGTGCCATCGTAACGAGCGGCGGGAGTATGATCTTC
many,TRBV28,TRBJ1-5,NA,CASSLGGTYQPQHF,TGTGCCAGCAGTTTAGGGGGCACATATCAGCCCCAGCATTTT
many,TRBV7-8,TRBJ2-1,NA,CASSLGFRGNEQFF,TGTGCCAGCAGCTTAGGGTTTAGGGGCAATGAGCAGTTCTTC
few,TRBV20-1,TRBJ2-3,NA,CSAGWAGRGDTQYF,TGCAGTGCTGGCTGGGCGGGACGGGGGGATACGCAGTATTTT
once,TRBV13,TRBJ2-2,NA,CASSLTTVLGGELFF,TGTGCCAGCAGCTTAACGACGGTGTTGGGCGGGGAGCTGTTTTTT
NA,TRBV4-1,TRBJ2-1,TRBD2,CASSQEGTSWSGNEQFF,TGCGCCAGCAGCCAAGAAGGGACTAGTTGGTCGGGCAATGAGCAGTTCTTC
NA,TRBV4-1,TRBJ2-5,NA,CASSRESPGTQYF,TGCGCCAGCAGCCGAGAATCTCCGGGGACCCAGTACTTC
NA,TRBV7-9,TRBJ1-6,TRBD1,CASSLTNRGSSYNSPLHF,TGTGCCAGCAGCTTAACGAACAGGGGAAGCTCCTATAATTCACCCCTCCACTTT
NA,TRBV3-1,TRBJ2-1,TRBD2,CASSQDGGLAGVLREQFF,TGTGCCAGCAGCCAAGATGGTGGACTAGCGGGAGTATTGCGTGAGCAGTTCTTC
few,TRBV7-2,TRBJ1-5,NA,CASSARSGGNQPQHF,TGTGCCAGCAGCGCCCGGTCGGGGGGCAATCAGCCCCAGCATTTT
NA,TRBV6-1,TRBJ2-5,NA,CASSKLSGKGSETQYF,TGTGCCAGCAGCAAATTATCGGGGAAGGGGTCAGAGACCCAGTACTTC
NA,TRBV20-1,TRBJ1-1,NA,CSARRDSNTEAFF,TGCAGTGCTAGAAGGGACTCGAACACTGAAGCTTTCTTT
many,TRBV7-2,TRBJ1-1,NA,CASSLDWAMNTEAFF,TGTGCCAGCAGCCTAGACTGGGCCATGAACACTGAAGCTTTCTTT
few,TRBV7-3,TRBJ2-3,NA,CASSLYGSSQTQYF,TGTGCCAGCAGCTTATACGGATCCTCTCAAACGCAGTATTTT
many,TRBV7-2,TRBJ2-1,NA,CASSLGTGSSYNEQFF,TGTGCCAGCAGCTTGGGGACGGGCAGCTCCTACAATGAGCAGTTCTTC
few,TRBV7-2,TRBJ2-3,NA,CASSLAPDTQYF,TGTGCCAGCAGCTTAGCTCCAGATACGCAGTATTTT
NA,TRBV12-3/TRBV12-4,TRBJ2-5,TRBD2,CASSPGLAGVGETQYF,TGTGCCAGCAGTCCGGGACTAGCGGGAGTGGGGGAGACCCAGTACTTC
NA,TRBV4-3,TRBJ2-5,NA,CASSQSGLKYQETQYF,TGCGCCAGCAGCCAATCGGGACTGAAGTACCAAGAGACCCAGTACTTC
NA,TRBV19,TRBJ1-1,NA,CASSIGRGRTEAFF,TGTGCCAGTAGTATAGGCCGGGGTCGCACTGAAGCTTTCTTT
few,TRBV25-1,TRBJ1-5,NA,CASSRGGAGQPQHF,TGTGCCAGCAGCCGGGGGGGGGCGGGACAGCCCCAGCATTTT
NA,TRBV11-3,TRBJ2-2,NA,CASSLGAGWNTGELFF,TGTGCCAGCAGCCTAGGGGCGGGCTGGAACACCGGGGAGCTGTTTTTT
NA,TRBV20-1,TRBJ2-1,TRBD2,CSARGGLAGGVRYNEQFF,TGCAGTGCTAGAGGGGGACTAGCGGGAGGTGTGCGATACAATGAGCAGTTCTTC
few,TRBV6-1,TRBJ2-3,TRBD2,CASSSPLAREDF,TGTGCCAGCAGTTCCCCACTAGCGCGGGAGGATTTT
NA,TRBV28,TRBJ1-5,NA,CASTVSRYQPQHF,TGTGCCAGCACCGTTTCGCGGTACCAGCCCCAGCATTTT
few,TRBV7-9,TRBJ2-3,NA,CASSPLEGGDTQYF,TGTGCCAGCAGCCCTCTCGAGGGAGGAGATACGCAGTATTTT
few,TRBV11-2,TRBJ2-1,TRBD2,CASSLVSGSYNEQFF,TGTGCCAGCAGCTTAGTTAGCGGGAGCTACAATGAGCAGTTCTTC
NA,TRBV27,TRBJ2-5,NA,CASALQPEETQYF,TGTGCCAGCGCCCTCCAGCCGGAAGAGACCCAGTACTTC
NA,TRBV19,TRBJ1-6,NA,CASSIDQGKDDSPLHF,TGTGCCAGTAGTATAGATCAGGGCAAGGACGATTCACCCCTCCACTTT
NA,TRBV12-3/TRBV12-4,TRBJ1-1,NA,CASSPGIGNTEAFF,TGTGCCAGCAGTCCGGGGATCGGGAACACTGAAGCTTTCTTT
few,TRBV10-3,TRBJ1-2,NA,CAISGGSATYGYTF,TGTGCCATCAGCGGAGGAAGCGCAACCTATGGCTACACCTTC
NA,TRBV7-8,TRBJ2-3,TRBD2,CASSLALVSGRTDTQYF,TGTGCCAGCAGCTTAGCGCTGGTCAGCGGGAGGACAGATACGCAGTATTTT
NA,TRBV3-1,TRBJ2-1,NA,CASSGGATAWGNEQFF,TGTGCCAGCAGCGGAGGGGCCACGGCCTGGGGCAATGAGCAGTTCTTC
many,TRBV7-2,TRBJ2-7,NA,CASSARELSYEQYF,TGTGCCAGCAGCGCCCGGGAACTGTCCTACGAGCAGTACTTC
few,TRBV6-2/TRBV6-3,TRBJ1-1,TRBD1,CASRTGDTEAFF,TGTGCCAGCAGAACAGGGGATACTGAAGCTTTCTTT